The sequence of this TCR beta chain was determined in a study of breast tumors, draining lymph nodes, adjacent tissues. This CDR3 is 15 amino acids long. V lost 3 bases, J lost 3 bases, and 3 bases stayed unmatched. The germline V gene encodes CDR1 LNHDA and CDR2 SQIVND (reference sequence). TCRdb ran MiXCR on the multiplex PCR reads and lists one entry per CDR3 protein. The repertoire holds more than 85,000 distinct CDR3 sequences, with 21% as singletons. This clonotype was found many times. Its antigen remains unidentified. Samples came from axillary lymph nodes draining the breast cancer. Study results and limitations: The data were judged consistent with most tumor T cells coming from lymph node and expanding in tumor. Compared with lymph nodes, tumors were less diverse; compared with nontumor tissue, more. Tumor and nontumor repertoires were significantly more similar in luminal-like than in basal-like breast cancer. Tumor T cell lymph node origin was a supported hypothesis, not proven.

The sequencing sample was made of axillary lymph node tissue. The genes are TRBV19 and TRBJ2-2; 8 bases line up with TRBD1. The TCR was taken from a female donor with breast cancer. Some clones in this sample may be carry-over from other donors' samples. CDR3 DNA: TGTGCCAGTAGTATCGGACAGGGCTACACCGGGGAGCTGTTTTTT. This codes for CASSIGQGYTGELFF. Combining the CDR3 with reference TRBV19 and TRBJ2-2 gives the whole variable domain DGGITQSPKYLFRKEGQNVTLSCEQNLNHDAMYWYRQDPGQGLRLIYYSQIVNDFQKGDIAEGYSVSREKKESFPLTVTSAQKNPTAFYLCASSIGQGYTGELFFGEGSRLTVL.